The clone carrying this TCR beta chain was picked up one time. The data derive from a study of radiation and T cells in renal cell carcinoma. Only in-frame clones appear in the TCRdb table, and some are missing; sequencing was by immunoSEQ multiplex PCR. This repertoire shows 130,000 or so clones, 70% to 90% found once; its top ten account for approximately 22%. Time point here: baseline pretreatment blood. The treatment was: 15 Gy SBRT to primary tumor, nephrectomy 4 weeks later. Trimming took 8 bases from V and 3 from J, leaving 14 bases between them. The CDR3 has 13 residues. Germline V gene data show CDR1 as MDHEN and CDR2 as SYDVKM.

The sequenced sample was blood, obtained from a patient whose treatment included radiotherapy and nephrectomy. This chain connects TRBV28 to TRBJ2-7; D is uncertain. This TCR was recovered from a woman between 50 and 59 years old with renal cell carcinoma. This CDR3 is CASARVDLYEQYF. The DNA for the CDR3 is TGTGCCAGCGCCAGAGTAGATCTCTACGAGCAGTACTTC.